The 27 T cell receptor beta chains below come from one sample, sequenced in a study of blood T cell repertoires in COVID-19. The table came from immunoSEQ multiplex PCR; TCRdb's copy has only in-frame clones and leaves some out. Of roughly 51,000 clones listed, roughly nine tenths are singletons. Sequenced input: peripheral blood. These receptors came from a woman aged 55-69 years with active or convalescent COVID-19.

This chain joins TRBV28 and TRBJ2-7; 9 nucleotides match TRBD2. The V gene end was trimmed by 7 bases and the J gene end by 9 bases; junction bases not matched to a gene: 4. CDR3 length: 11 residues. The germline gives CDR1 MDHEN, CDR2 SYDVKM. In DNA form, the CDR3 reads TGTGCCAGCAAAAGTAGCGGGAGGCAGTACTTC. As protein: CASKSSGRQYF.

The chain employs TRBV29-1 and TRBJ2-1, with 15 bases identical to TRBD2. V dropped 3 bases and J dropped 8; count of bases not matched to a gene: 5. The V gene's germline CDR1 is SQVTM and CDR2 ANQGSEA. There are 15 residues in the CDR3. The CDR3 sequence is CSVEGTSGRIDEQFF. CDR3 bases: TGCAGCGTTGAGGGGACTAGCGGGAGGATAGATGAGCAGTTCTTC.

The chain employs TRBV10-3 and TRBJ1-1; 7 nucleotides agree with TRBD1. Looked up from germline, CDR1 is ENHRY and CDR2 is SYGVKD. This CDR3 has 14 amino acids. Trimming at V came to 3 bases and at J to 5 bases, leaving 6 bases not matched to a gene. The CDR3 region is CAISDPGQRTEAFF. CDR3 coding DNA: TGTGCCATCAGTGACCCGGGACAGAGGACTGAAGCTTTCTTT.

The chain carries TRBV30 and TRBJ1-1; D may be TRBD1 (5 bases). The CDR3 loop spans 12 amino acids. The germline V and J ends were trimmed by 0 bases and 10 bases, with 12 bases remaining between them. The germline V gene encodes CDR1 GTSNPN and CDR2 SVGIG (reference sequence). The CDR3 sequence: CAWSVTGLSAFF. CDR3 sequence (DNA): TGTGCCTGGAGTGTAACGGGACTGTCAGCTTTCTTT. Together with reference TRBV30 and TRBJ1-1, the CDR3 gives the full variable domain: SQTIHQWPATLVQPVGSPLSLECTVEGTSNPNLYWYRQAAGRGLQLLFYSVGIGQISSEVPQNLSASRPQDRQFILSSKKLLLSDSGFYLCAWSVTGLSAFFGQGTRLTVV.

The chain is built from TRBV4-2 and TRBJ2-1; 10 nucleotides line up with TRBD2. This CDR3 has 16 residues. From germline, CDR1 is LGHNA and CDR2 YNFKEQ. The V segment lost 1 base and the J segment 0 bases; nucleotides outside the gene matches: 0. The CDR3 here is CASSQASGSSYNEQFF. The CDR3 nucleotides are TGTGCCAGCAGCCAAGCTAGCGGGAGCTCCTACAATGAGCAGTTCTTC.

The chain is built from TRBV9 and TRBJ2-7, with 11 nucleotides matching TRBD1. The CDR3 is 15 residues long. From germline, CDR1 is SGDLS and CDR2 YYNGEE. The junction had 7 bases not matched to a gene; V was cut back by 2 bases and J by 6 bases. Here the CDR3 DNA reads TGTGCCAGCAGCGTGGCCGGGACAGGGGGTGGCGAGCAGTACTTC. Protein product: CASSVAGTGGGEQYF.

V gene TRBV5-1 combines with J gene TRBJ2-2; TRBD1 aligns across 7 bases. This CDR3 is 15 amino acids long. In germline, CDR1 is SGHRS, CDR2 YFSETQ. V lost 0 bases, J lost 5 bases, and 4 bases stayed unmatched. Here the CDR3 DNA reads TGCGCCAGCAGCTTGGACAGGGGAGAAACCGGGGAGCTGTTTTTT. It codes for CASSLDRGETGELFF.

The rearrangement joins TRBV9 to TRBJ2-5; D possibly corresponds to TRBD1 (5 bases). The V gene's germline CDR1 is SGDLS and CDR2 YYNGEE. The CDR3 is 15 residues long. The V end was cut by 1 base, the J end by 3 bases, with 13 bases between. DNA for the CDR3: TGTGCCAGCAGCGTATCAGGCGGCAGGGAAGAGACCCAGTACTTC. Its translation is CASSVSGGREETQYF.

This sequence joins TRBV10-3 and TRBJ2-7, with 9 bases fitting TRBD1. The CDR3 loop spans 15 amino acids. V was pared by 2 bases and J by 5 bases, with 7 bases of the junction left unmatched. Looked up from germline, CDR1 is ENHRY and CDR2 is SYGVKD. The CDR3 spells CAISEAQGAVNEQYF. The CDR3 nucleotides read TGTGCCATCAGTGAGGCACAGGGGGCCGTCAACGAGCAGTACTTC.

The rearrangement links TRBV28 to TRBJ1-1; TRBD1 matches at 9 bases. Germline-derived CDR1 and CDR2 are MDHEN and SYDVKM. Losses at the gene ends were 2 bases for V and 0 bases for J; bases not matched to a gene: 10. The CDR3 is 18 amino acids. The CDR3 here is CASSLPGTGLRMNTEAFF. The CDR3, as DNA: TGTGCCAGCAGTTTACCGGGGACAGGGTTACGGATGAACACTGAAGCTTTCTTT.

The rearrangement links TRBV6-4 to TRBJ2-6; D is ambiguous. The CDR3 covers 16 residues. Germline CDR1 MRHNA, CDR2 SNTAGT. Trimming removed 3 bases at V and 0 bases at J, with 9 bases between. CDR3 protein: CASSDHAGSGANVLTF. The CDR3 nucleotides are TGTGCCAGCAGTGATCACGCCGGCTCTGGGGCCAACGTCCTGACTTTC.

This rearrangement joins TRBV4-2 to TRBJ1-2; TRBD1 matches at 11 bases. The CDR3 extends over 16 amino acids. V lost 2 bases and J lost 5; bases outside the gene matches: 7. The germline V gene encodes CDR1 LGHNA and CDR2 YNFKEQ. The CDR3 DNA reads TGTGCCAGCAGCCAACTAGGGACAGGGGGTTCTTATGGCTACACCTTC. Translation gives CASSQLGTGGSYGYTF.

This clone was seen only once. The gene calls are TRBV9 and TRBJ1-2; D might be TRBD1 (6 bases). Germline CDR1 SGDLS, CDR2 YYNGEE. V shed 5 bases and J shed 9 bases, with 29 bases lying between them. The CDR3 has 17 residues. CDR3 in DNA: TGTGCCAGCAGTCCGACAGGAGAACTAACTATGGCTTCCCGCTACACCTTC. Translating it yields CASSPTGELTMASRYTF.

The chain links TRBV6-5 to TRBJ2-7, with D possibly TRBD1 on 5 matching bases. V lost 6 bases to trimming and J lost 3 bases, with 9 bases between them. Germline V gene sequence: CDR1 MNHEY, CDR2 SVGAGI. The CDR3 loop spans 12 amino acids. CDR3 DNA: TGTGCCAGCAGATGGACATACTACGAGCAGTACTTC. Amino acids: CASRWTYYEQYF.

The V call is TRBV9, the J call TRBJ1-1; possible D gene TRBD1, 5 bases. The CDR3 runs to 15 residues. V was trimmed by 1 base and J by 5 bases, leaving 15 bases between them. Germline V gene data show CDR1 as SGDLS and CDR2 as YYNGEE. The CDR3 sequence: CASSVSWGAGTEAFF. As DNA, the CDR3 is TGTGCCAGCAGCGTATCGTGGGGCGCCGGGACTGAAGCTTTCTTT.

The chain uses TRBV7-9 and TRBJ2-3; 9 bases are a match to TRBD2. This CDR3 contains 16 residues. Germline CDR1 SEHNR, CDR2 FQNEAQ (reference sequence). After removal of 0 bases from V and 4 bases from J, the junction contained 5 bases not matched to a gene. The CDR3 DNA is TGTGCCAGCAGCTTAGCGTGGCTAGCGGGGTCAGATACGCAGTATTTT. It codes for CASSLAWLAGSDTQYF.

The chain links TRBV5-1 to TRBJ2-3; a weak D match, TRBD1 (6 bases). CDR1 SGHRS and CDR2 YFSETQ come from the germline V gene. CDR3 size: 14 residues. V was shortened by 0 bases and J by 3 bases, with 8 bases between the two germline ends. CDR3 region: CASSLDGQTDTQYF. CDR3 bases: TGCGCCAGCAGCTTGGATGGACAGACAGATACGCAGTATTTT.

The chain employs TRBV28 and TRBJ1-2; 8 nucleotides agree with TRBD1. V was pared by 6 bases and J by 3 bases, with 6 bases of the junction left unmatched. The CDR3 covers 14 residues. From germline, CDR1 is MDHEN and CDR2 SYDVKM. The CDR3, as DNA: TGTGCCAGCAGGACCCAGGGGGCTCACTATGGCTACACCTTC. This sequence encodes CASRTQGAHYGYTF.

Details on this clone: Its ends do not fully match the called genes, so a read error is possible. CDR3 residues: CASSVAPEANEKLFF. The CDR3 DNA reads TGTGCCAGCAGCGTAGCCCCAGAAGCTAATGAAAAACTGTTTTTT. V usage is TRBV7-8 and J usage is TRBJ1-4; D remains unclear. The CDR3 sequence is 15 residues long. Germline CDR1 is SGHVS and CDR2 is FQNEAQ.

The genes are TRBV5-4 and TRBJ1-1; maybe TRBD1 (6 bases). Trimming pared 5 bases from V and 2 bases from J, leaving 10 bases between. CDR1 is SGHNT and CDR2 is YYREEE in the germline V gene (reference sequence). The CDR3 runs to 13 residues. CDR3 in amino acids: CASRGGENTEAFF. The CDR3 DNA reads TGTGCCAGCAGAGGGGGGGAAAACACTGAAGCTTTCTTT.

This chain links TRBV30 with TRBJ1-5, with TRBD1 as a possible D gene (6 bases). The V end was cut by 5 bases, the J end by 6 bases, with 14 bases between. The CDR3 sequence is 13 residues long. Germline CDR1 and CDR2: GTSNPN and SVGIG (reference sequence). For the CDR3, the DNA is TGTGCCTGGGGCGCACAGGGTGGTCAGCCCCAGCATTTT. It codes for CAWGAQGGQPQHF. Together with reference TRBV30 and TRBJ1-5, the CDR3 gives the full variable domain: SQTIHQWPATLVQPVGSPLSLECTVEGTSNPNLYWYRQAAGRGLQLLFYSVGIGQISSEVPQNLSASRPQDRQFILSSKKLLLSDSGFYLCAWGAQGGQPQHFGDGTRLSIL.

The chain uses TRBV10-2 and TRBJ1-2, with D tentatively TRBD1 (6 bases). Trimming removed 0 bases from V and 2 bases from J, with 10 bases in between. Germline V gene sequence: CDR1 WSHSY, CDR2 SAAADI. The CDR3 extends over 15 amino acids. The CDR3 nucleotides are TGCGCCAGCAGTGAGTCGAACACAGGGAACTATGGCTACACCTTC. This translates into CASSESNTGNYGYTF.

The CDR3 nucleotides read TGCAGCGCCCATACCAGCGGGAGCTCCTACAATGAGCAGTTCTTC. Translation: CSAHTSGSSYNEQFF. V gene TRBV29-1 combines with J gene TRBJ2-1, with 8 nucleotides matching TRBD2. This CDR3 spans 15 amino acids. The J segment lost 0 bases and the V segment lost 7 bases, leaving 8 bases of the junction unmatched. The germline V gene encodes CDR1 SQVTM and CDR2 ANQGSEA.

The DNA for the CDR3 is TGTGCCAGCAGCCTGGACAGCACCTATGGCTACACCTTC. Its protein product is CASSLDSTYGYTF. The chain recombines TRBV6-5 with TRBJ1-2, with D possibly being TRBD1 (6 bases). The CDR3 is 13 residues long. Germline V CDR1 and CDR2: MNHEY, SVGAGI. Trimming removed 6 bases at V and 4 bases at J, with 12 bases between.

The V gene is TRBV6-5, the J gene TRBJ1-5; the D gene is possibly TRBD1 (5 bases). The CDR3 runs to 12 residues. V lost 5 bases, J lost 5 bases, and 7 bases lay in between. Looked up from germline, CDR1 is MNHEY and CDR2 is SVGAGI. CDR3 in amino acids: CASSTGDQPQHF. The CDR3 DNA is TGTGCCAGCAGTACAGGAGATCAGCCCCAGCATTTT.

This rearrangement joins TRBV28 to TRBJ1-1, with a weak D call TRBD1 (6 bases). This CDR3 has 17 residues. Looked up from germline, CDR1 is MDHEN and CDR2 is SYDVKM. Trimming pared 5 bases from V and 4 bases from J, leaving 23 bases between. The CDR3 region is CASSPGGRTGLATEAFF. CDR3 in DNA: TGTGCCAGCAGTCCCGGGGGGCGAACAGGGCTCGCCACTGAAGCTTTCTTT.

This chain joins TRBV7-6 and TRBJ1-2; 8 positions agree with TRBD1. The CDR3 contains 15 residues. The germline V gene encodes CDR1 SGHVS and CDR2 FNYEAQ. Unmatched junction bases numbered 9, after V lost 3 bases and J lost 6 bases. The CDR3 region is CASSLGGQGADGYTF. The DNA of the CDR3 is TGTGCCAGCAGCTTGGGCGGGCAGGGGGCCGATGGCTACACCTTC.